What follows are 16 T cell receptor beta chains derived from one specimen sequenced in a study of blood T cell repertoires in COVID-19. TCRdb's table, derived via immunoSEQ multiplex PCR, lists solely in-frame clones and lacks some. Of under 40,000 clones listed, about 87% are singletons. The source material was peripheral blood. These receptor sequences come from a man older than 75 with active COVID-19.

The chain employs TRBV19 and TRBJ2-4, with D possibly matching TRBD2 (5 bases). The CDR3 is 17 residues long. CDR1 LNHDA and CDR2 SQIVND come from the germline V gene (reference sequence). V was pared by 7 bases and J by 0 bases, with 19 bases between. The CDR3 reads CASKSRRADLAKNIQYF. CDR3 bases: TGTGCCAGTAAGTCCCGACGAGCGGATCTAGCCAAAAACATTCAGTACTTC.

The CDR3 here is CASSFLAGESSYEQYF. In DNA, the CDR3 is TGTGCCAGCAGTTTCCTAGCGGGCGAAAGCTCCTACGAGCAGTACTTC. The chain uses TRBV27 and TRBJ2-7; TRBD2 matches 8 bases. V lost 3 bases to trimming and J lost 0 bases; unmatched junction nucleotides: 7. CDR3 length: 16 amino acids. Germline-derived CDR1 and CDR2 are MNHEY and SMNVEV (reference sequence).

The chain recombines TRBV30 with TRBJ1-2; TRBD1 aligns across 8 bases. Trimming at V came to 7 bases and at J to 4 bases, leaving 8 bases not matched to a gene. CDR1 GTSNPN and CDR2 SVGIG come from the germline V gene (reference sequence). The CDR3 sequence is 13 residues long. CDR3 DNA: TGTGCCTCCAACAGGGGGGGAGTCTATGGCTACACCTTC. Amino acid sequence: CASNRGGVYGYTF.

This clone was recorded a few times. The J gene is TRBJ1-2, the V gene TRBV28; 7 bases match TRBD1. The CDR3 totals 12 residues. The V and J ends lost 9 bases and 5 bases, in that order; junction bases with no gene match: 6. Germline assignment: CDR1 MDHEN and CDR2 SYDVKM. CDR3 DNA sequence: TGTGCCAGTAGGGAACAGGGGTATGGCTACACCTTC. Its protein product is CASREQGYGYTF.

The chain recombines TRBV10-1 with TRBJ2-3, with TRBD2 identical over 8 bases. The CDR3 is 16 residues long. Unmatched junction bases numbered 10, after V lost 3 bases and J lost 5 bases. Germline V CDR1 and CDR2: WNHNN, SYGVQD (reference sequence). The CDR3: CASSDLSGRGGDTQYF. In DNA, the CDR3 is TGCGCCAGCAGTGATTTAAGCGGGAGAGGGGGAGATACGCAGTATTTT.

The chain carries TRBV6-6 and TRBJ2-2; 16 positions match TRBD2. Germline V gene data show CDR1 as MNHNY and CDR2 as SVGAGI (reference sequence). Trimming took 5 bases from V and 7 from J; bases not matched to a gene: 13. The CDR3 length is 19 residues. This CDR3 is CASSRYSGTSGRADGELFF. The CDR3 DNA reads as TGTGCCAGCAGTAGATATTCCGGGACTAGCGGGAGGGCCGACGGGGAGCTGTTTTTT.

J is TRBJ2-7 and V is TRBV3-1 (or the pseudogene TRBV3-2), with D unclear. The germline V gene has CDR1 LGHDT and CDR2 YNNKEL (reference sequence). There are 13 residues in the CDR3. The V end was cut by 1 base, the J end by 1 base, with 5 bases between. The CDR3 DNA is TGTGCCAGCAGCCAAGGCACTTCCTACGAGCAGTACTTC. Amino acid sequence: CASSQGTSYEQYF.

This clone was counted a few times. The V gene is TRBV9, the J gene TRBJ2-7; 12 positions match TRBD2. CDR1 is SGDLS and CDR2 is YYNGEE in the germline V gene. The CDR3 totals 14 residues. V shed 0 bases and J 5 bases; nucleotides not matched to a gene: 0. In DNA, the CDR3 is TGTGCCAGCAGCGTAGGACTAGCGGGGGACGAGCAGTACTTC. Amino acid sequence: CASSVGLAGDEQYF.

The genes are TRBV7-9 and TRBJ1-3, with 9 bases matching TRBD1. The V gene end was trimmed by 3 bases and the J gene end by 0 bases; junction bases not matched to a gene: 6. The germline V gene has CDR1 SEHNR and CDR2 FQNEAQ (reference sequence). The CDR3 spans 17 residues. In DNA, the CDR3 is TGTGCCAGCAGCTTCCACAGGGGGCCTACCTCTGGAAACACCATATATTTT. Its translation is CASSFHRGPTSGNTIYF.

The chain combines TRBV6-5 with TRBJ1-1; D gene uncertain. The V gene lost 5 bases and the J gene lost 7 bases, with 17 bases spanning the gap. CDR3 length equals 14 residues. Germline CDR1 reads MNHEY; CDR2 reads SVGAGI. CDR3 amino acids: CASSRNRGGNEAFF. The CDR3 DNA reads as TGTGCCAGCAGTCGGAACCGCGGAGGGAATGAAGCTTTCTTT.

This clone is medium-sized within its sample. The chain has TRBV10-1 and TRBJ2-7; 8 bases agree with TRBD1. Germline-derived CDR1 and CDR2 are WNHNN and SYGVQD (reference sequence). The CDR3 runs 15 residues. The trim removed 0 bases at V and 4 bases at J, leaving 5 bases unmatched. CDR3 residues: CASSESTGGIYEQYF. The CDR3 bases are TGCGCCAGCAGTGAGTCAACAGGGGGGATTTACGAGCAGTACTTC.

V usage is TRBV5-4 and J usage is TRBJ2-7; TRBD2 aligns across 8 bases. The CDR3 loop spans 14 amino acids. In germline, CDR1 is SGHNT, CDR2 YYREEE (reference sequence). V lost 5 bases to trimming and J lost 4 bases; unmatched junction nucleotides: 8. CDR3 in amino acids: CASRQLAEGYEQYF. CDR3 coding DNA: TGTGCCAGCAGGCAACTAGCGGAGGGATACGAGCAGTACTTC.

The chain joins TRBV21-1 to TRBJ1-5. TRBV21-1 corresponds to a pseudogene. The CDR3 has 21 amino acids. This CDR3 reads CASSESALKPHGEYSNQPQHF. The CDR3 DNA reads TGTGCCAGCAGCGAAAGCGCCCTTAAGCCCCACGGAGAATATAGCAATCAGCCCCAGCATTTT.

This clone was picked up one time. The rearrangement joins TRBV29-1 to TRBJ2-7; D not resolved. The CDR3 contains 12 residues. Germline CDR1 and CDR2: SQVTM and ANQGSEA. Trimming shortened V by 0 bases and J by 9 bases, and 12 bases separated the two germline ends. In DNA, the CDR3 is TGCAGCGTTGAAGATTTGGTCCCGGGGCAGTACTTC. It translates to CSVEDLVPGQYF.

V gene TRBV27 combines with J gene TRBJ2-3; D is ambiguous. Germline CDR1 reads MNHEY; CDR2 reads SMNVEV (reference sequence). Trimming removed 0 bases at V and 3 bases at J, with 7 bases between. The CDR3 is 14 amino acids. The CDR3 DNA reads as TGTGCCAGCAGTTTATCAGCCCCGACAGATACGCAGTATTTT. Translated: CASSLSAPTDTQYF.

The J gene is TRBJ2-7, the V gene TRBV3-1 (or the pseudogene TRBV3-2), with D possibly being TRBD1 (6 bases). Germline-derived CDR1 and CDR2 are LGHDT and YNNKEL (reference sequence). The CDR3 runs 14 residues. V was trimmed by 4 bases and J by 1 base, leaving 11 bases between them. The CDR3 region is CASSRDTFSYEQYF. The CDR3 bases are TGTGCCAGCAGCCGGGACACTTTTTCCTACGAGCAGTACTTC.